The clone carrying this T cell receptor (beta chain) was counted ten times or more. A duration under 3 months, NOSPECS ≥4, CAS ≥3 and moderate-to-severe activity characterized the donors with ophthalmopathy. The sample is drawn from a study of Graves' ophthalmopathy and Graves' hyperthyroidism. Trimming took 8 bases from V and 8 from J, leaving 19 bases between them. The CDR3 contains 13 residues. Germline V gives CDR1 GTSNPN, CDR2 SVGIG (reference sequence). RNA served as the template for amplifying TCR beta CDR3 regions. HTBI-primed RT-PCR formed the first round, and a multiplex PCR formed the second. Via MiXCR, TCRdb re-called the multiplex PCR reads, giving one row per CDR3 protein. Here the sample spans roughly 300,000 distinct CDR3 sequences, about 17% being singletons.

The sequenced sample consisted of peripheral blood. The sequence came from an adult man with Graves' ophthalmopathy. The rearrangement joins TRBV30 to TRBJ1-3; D might be TRBD1 (6 bases). Here the CDR3 reads CAGTGMSRYTIYF. CDR3 bases: TGTGCCGGAACAGGGATGTCTAGATACACCATATATTTT.